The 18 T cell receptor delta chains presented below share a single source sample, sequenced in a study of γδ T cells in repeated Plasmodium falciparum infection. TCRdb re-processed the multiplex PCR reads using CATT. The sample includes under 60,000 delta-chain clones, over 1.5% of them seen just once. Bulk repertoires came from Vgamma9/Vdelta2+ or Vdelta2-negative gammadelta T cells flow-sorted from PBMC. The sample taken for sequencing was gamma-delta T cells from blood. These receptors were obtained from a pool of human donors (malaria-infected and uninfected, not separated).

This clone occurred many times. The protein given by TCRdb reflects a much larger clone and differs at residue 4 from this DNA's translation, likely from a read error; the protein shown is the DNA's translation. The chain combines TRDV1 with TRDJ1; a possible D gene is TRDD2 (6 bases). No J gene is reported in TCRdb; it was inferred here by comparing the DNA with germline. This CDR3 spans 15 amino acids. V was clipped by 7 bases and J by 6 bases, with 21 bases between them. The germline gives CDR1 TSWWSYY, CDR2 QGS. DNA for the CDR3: TGTGCTCTTGAGGACACGGCCTTCCCGACTTATAAACTCATCTTT. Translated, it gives CALEDTAFPTYKLIF.

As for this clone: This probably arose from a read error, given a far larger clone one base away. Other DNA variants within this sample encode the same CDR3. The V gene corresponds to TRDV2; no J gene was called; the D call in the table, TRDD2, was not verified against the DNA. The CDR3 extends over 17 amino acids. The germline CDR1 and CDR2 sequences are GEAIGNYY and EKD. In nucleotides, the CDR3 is TGTGCCTGTGACCCCCTTCCTACCGTTAAGGGTACCGATAAACTCATCTTC. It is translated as CACDPLPTVKGTDKLIF.

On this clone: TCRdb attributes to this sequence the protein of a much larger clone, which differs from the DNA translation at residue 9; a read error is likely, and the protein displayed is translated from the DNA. The CDR3 protein is CALGDPYWVYTDKLIF. CDR3 bases: TGTGCTCTTGGGGACCCATACTGGGTCTACACCGATAAACTCATCTTT. The chain carries TRDV1 and TRDJ1; D may be TRDD3 (6 bases). TCRdb is silent on the J gene; assignment here came from matching the DNA to germline. CDR3 size: 16 residues. V gave up 3 bases and J gave up 0 bases, with 14 bases separating them. Germline CDR1 and CDR2: TSWWSYY and QGS.

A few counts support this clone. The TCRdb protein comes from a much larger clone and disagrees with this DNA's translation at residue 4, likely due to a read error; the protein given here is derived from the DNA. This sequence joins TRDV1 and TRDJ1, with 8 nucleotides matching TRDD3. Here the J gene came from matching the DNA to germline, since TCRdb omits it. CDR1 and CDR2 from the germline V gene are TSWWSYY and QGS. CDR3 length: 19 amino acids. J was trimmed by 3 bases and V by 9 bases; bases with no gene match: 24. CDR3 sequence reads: CALQAVRSVLGVGPDKLIF. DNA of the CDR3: TGTGCTCTCCAGGCCGTTCGATCCGTACTGGGGGTAGGCCCCGATAAACTCATCTTT.

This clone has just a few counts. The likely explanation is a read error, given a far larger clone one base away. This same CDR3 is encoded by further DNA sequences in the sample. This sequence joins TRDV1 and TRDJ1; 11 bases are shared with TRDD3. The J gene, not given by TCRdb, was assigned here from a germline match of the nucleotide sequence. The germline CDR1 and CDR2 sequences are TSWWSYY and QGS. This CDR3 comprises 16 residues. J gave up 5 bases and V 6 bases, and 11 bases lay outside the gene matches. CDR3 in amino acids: CALGPRTLGDTDKLIF. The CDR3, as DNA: TGTGCTCTTGGCCCGAGGACGTTGGGGGATACGGATAAACTCATCTTT.

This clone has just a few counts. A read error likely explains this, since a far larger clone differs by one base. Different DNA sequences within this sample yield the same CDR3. The CDR3 sequence: CALGVPSWVYKLIF. Written as DNA, the CDR3 is TGTGCTCTTGGAGTCCCTTCGTGGGTCTATAAACTCATCTTT. This chain links TRDV1 with TRDJ1; tentatively, D is TRDD2 (5 bases). The J gene, left out of TCRdb, was set here by checking the DNA against germline. The germline V gene has CDR1 TSWWSYY and CDR2 QGS. The CDR3 has 14 amino acids. Trimming pared 6 bases from V and 6 bases from J, leaving 17 bases between.

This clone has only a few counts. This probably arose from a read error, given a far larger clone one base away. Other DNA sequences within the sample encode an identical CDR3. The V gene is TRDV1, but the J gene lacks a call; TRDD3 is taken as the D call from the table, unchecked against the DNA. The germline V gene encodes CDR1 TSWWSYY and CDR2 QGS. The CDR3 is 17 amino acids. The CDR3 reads CALGELTMGDGTDKLIF. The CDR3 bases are TGTGCTCTTGGGGAACTAACGATGGGGGATGGGACCGATAAACTCATCTTC.

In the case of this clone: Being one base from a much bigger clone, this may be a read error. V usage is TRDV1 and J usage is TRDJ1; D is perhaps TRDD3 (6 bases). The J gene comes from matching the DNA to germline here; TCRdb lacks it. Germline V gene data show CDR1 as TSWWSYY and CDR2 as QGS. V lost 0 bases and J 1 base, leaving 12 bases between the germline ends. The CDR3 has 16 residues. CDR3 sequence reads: CALGELLLGITDKLIF. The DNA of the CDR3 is TGTGCTCTTGGGGAACTCTTGCTGGGGATCACCGATAAACTCATCTTT.

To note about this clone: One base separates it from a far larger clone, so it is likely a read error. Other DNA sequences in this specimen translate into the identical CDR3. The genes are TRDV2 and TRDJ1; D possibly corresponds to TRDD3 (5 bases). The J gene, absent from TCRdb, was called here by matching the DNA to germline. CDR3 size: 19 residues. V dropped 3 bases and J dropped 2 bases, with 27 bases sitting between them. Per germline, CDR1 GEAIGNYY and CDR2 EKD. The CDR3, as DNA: TGTGCCTGTGACCCCCTCCGTTCACCGGGGGTCCCGTATACCGATAAACTCATCTTT. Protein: CACDPLRSPGVPYTDKLIF.

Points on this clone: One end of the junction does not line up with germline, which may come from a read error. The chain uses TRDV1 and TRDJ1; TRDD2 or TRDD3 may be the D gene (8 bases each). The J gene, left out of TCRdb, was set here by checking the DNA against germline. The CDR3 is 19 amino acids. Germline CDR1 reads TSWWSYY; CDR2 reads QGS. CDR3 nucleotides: TGTTCTCTTTGGGAACTTCCTACGCTCTGGGGGACCGACACCGATAAACTCATCTTT. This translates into CSLWELPTLWGTDTDKLIF.

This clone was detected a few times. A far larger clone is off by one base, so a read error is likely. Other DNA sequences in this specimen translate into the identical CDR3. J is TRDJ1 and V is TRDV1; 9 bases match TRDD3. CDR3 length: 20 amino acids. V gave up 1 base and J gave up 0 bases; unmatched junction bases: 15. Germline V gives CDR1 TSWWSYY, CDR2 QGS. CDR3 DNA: TGTGCTCTTGGGGAACCGGCCTCAGTAGTCTGGGGGATTTACACCGATAAACTCATCTTT. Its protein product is CALGEPASVVWGIYTDKLIF.

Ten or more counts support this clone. CDR3 protein: CACDPLGAPKYTDKLIF. CDR3 bases: TGTGCCTGTGACCCTTTGGGGGCCCCAAAGTACACCGATAAACTCATCTTT. This chain joins TRDV2 and TRDJ1, with a weak D call TRDD3 (6 bases). The germline V and J ends were trimmed by 3 bases and 0 bases, with 19 bases remaining between them. Per the germline V gene, CDR1 is GEAIGNYY and CDR2 is EKD. The CDR3 covers 17 residues.

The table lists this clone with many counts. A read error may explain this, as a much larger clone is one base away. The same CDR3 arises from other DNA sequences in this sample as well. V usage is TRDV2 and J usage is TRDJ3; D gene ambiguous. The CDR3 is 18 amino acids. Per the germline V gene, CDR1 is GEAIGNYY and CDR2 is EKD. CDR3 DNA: TGTGCCTGTGACACCGTCACGCCAGGGGCCAGGGACACCAGACAGATGTTTTTC. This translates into CACDTVTPGARDTRQMFF.

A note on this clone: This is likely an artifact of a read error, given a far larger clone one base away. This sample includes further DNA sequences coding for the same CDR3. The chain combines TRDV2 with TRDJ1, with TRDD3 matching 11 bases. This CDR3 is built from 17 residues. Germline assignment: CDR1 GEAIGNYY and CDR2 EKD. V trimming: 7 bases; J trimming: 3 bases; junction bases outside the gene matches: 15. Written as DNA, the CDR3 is TGTGCCTGCGGACTGGGGGATATTTTTGGGTCTGCCGATAAACTCATCTTT. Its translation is CACGLGDIFGSADKLIF.

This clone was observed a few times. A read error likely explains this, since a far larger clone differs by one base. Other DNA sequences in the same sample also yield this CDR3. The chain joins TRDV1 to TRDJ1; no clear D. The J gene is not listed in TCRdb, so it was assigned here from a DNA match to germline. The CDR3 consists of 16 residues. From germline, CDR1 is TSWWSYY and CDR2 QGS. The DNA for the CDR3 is TGCGCTCTTGGGACCCCGGGACTCCGAAACACCGATAAACTCATCTTT. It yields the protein CALGTPGLRNTDKLIF.

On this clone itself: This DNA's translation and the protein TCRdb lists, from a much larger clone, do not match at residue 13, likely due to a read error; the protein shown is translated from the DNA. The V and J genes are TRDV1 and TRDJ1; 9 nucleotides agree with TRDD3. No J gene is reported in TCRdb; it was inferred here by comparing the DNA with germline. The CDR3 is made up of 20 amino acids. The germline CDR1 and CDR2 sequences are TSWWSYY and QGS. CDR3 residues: CALGEDLKGWGIHPTGKLIF. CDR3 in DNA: TGTGCTCTTGGGGAAGACTTGAAGGGCTGGGGGATCCATCCCACCGGTAAACTCATCTTT.

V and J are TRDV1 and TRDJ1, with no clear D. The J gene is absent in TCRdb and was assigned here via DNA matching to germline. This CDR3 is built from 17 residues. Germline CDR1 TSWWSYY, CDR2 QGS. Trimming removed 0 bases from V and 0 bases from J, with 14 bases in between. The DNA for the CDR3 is TGTGCTCTTGGGGAACTCATGAACATGGCGTACACCGATAAACTCATCTTT. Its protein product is CALGELMNMAYTDKLIF.

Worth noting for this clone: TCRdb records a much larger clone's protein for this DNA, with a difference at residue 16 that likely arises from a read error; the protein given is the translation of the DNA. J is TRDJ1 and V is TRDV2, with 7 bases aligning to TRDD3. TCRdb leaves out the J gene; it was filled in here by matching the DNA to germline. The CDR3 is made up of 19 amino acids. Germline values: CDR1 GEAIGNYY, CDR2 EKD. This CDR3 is CACDTVSSYWGPRGDRLIF. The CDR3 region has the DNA TGTGCCTGTGACACCGTTTCATCGTACTGGGGCCCAAGGGGCGATAGACTCATCTTT.